Sample share makes the clone carrying this T cell receptor beta chain medium-sized. The antigen is undetermined. These data come from a study of spatial heterogeneity in lung cancer. Study as a whole: For tumor regions, TCR transcript counts showed a strong correlation with a T cell module score derived from matched bulk RNA-seq.

Sample time point: sample taken at primary tumor resection. Samples came from 65 to 75 TRACERx patients with untreated early-stage lung cancer. Points from the study as a whole: Within tumors, counts of expanded alpha and beta TCRs tracked tumor mutation counts.

TCR cDNA molecules each carried a unique molecular identifier. TCRdb redid the calling of the 5' RACE reads with MiXCR, one entry per CDR3 protein. Altogether around 2,800 distinct CDR3 sequences are present, around an eighth being singletons, with the ten largest covering 7.5% to 10%. This specimen consisted of lung tumor tissue, obtained at surgery. The source of this sequence is a male donor with early-stage non-small cell lung cancer.

The DNA for the CDR3 is TGTGCCAGCAGCCCATATCTAGCGGGGGGGGATGAGCAGTTCTTC. Translation: CASSPYLAGGDEQFF. This sequence joins TRBV3-1 and TRBJ2-1; TRBD2 aligns across 12 bases. Germline V CDR1 and CDR2: LGHDT, YNNKEL (reference sequence). The CDR3 contains 15 residues. The V and J ends lost 4 bases and 8 bases, in that order; junction bases with no gene match: 6.